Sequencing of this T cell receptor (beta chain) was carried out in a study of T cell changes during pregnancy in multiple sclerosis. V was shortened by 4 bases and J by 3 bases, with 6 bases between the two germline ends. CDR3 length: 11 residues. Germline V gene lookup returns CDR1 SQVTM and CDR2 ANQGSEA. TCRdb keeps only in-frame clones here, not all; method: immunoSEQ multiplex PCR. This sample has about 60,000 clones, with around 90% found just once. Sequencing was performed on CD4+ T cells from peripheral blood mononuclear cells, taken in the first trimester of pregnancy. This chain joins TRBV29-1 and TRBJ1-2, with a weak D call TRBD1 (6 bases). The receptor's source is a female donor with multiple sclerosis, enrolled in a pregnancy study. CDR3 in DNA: TGCAGCGTTGGACAGGACTATGGCTACACCTTC. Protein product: CSVGQDYGYTF.